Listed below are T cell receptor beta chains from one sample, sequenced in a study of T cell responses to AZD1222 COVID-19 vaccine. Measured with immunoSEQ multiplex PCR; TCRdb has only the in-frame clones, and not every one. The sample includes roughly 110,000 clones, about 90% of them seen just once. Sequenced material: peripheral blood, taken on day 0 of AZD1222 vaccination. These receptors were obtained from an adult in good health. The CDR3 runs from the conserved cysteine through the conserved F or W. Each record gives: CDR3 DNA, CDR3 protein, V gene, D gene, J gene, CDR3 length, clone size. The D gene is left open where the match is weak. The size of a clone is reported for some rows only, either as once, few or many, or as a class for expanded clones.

CDR3 DNA: TGTGCCAGCAGCCGGCTAGGGACTAGCGGGCCCTACGAGCAGTACTTC
CDR3 protein: CASSRLGTSGPYEQYF
V gene: TRBV3-1/TRBV3-2
D gene: TRBD2
J gene: TRBJ2-7
CDR3 length: 16
clone size: NA

CDR3 DNA: TGTGCCAGCAGCATCCTTGGGGGGCTCGGGCAAGAGACCCAGTACTTC
CDR3 protein: CASSILGGLGQETQYF
V gene: TRBV6-2/TRBV6-3
D gene: NA
J gene: TRBJ2-5
CDR3 length: 16
clone size: NA

CDR3 DNA: TGCGCCAGCAGCCCCTACGTAGCGGGAGACCTCTACGAGCAGTACTTC
CDR3 protein: CASSPYVAGDLYEQYF
V gene: TRBV5-1
D gene: TRBD2
J gene: TRBJ2-7
CDR3 length: 16
clone size: NA

CDR3 DNA: TGTGCCAGCACCGAAGCGAGCAATCAGCCCCAGCATTTT
CDR3 protein: CASTEASNQPQHF
V gene: TRBV7-9
D gene: NA
J gene: TRBJ1-5
CDR3 length: 13
clone size: NA

CDR3 DNA: TGTGCCAGCAGCTTCCGGCAGGGTAACACCGGGGAGCTGTTTTTT
CDR3 protein: CASSFRQGNTGELFF
V gene: TRBV7-3
D gene: NA
J gene: TRBJ2-2
CDR3 length: 15
clone size: NA

CDR3 DNA: TGTGCCAGTAGTCTGACAGGGCCCCACACCTTC
CDR3 protein: CASSLTGPHTF
V gene: TRBV19
D gene: TRBD1
J gene: TRBJ1-2
CDR3 length: 11
clone size: NA

CDR3 DNA: TGCGCCAGCAGCTTGCAGGGGGCAGGTACAGATACGCAGTATTTT
CDR3 protein: CASSLQGAGTDTQYF
V gene: TRBV5-1
D gene: TRBD1
J gene: TRBJ2-3
CDR3 length: 15
clone size: once

CDR3 DNA: TGTGCCAGCAGCTTAGCGCTAGAATCCAATGAGCAGTTCTTC
CDR3 protein: CASSLALESNEQFF
V gene: TRBV7-2
D gene: NA
J gene: TRBJ2-1
CDR3 length: 14
clone size: NA

CDR3 DNA: TGTGCCAGCTCTCAAGGACAGGGGGTAGGAGCCTATGGCTACACCTTC
CDR3 protein: CASSQGQGVGAYGYTF
V gene: TRBV18
D gene: TRBD1
J gene: TRBJ1-2
CDR3 length: 16
clone size: NA

CDR3 DNA: TGTGCCAGCAGTGGGCCATTAGCGGGAGGCCCTGGCGAGCAGTACTTC
CDR3 protein: CASSGPLAGGPGEQYF
V gene: TRBV6-1
D gene: TRBD2
J gene: TRBJ2-7
CDR3 length: 16
clone size: NA

CDR3 DNA: TGTGCCAGCAGCTCCGGAGGAGCGGGGGTCCACGAGCAGTACTTC
CDR3 protein: CASSSGGAGVHEQYF
V gene: TRBV11-3
D gene: TRBD2
J gene: TRBJ2-7
CDR3 length: 15
clone size: once

CDR3 DNA: TGTGCCAGCTTGTTAGAAGGGGGGTCTATCATCTACACCTTC
CDR3 protein: CASLLEGGSIIYTF
V gene: TRBV2
D gene: NA
J gene: TRBJ1-2
CDR3 length: 14
clone size: NA

CDR3 DNA: TGTGCCACCAGTGACCGCAGGGCGGACGGATTCAATGAGCAGTTCTTC
CDR3 protein: CATSDRRADGFNEQFF
V gene: TRBV24-1
D gene: NA
J gene: TRBJ2-1
CDR3 length: 16
clone size: NA

CDR3 DNA: TGTGCCAGCAGCGGGGACAGGGTTAGCTATGGCTACACCTTC
CDR3 protein: CASSGDRVSYGYTF
V gene: TRBV2
D gene: TRBD1
J gene: TRBJ1-2
CDR3 length: 14
clone size: NA

CDR3 DNA: TGTGCCAGCAGCTACGGACAGGGGGGATGGACCCAGTACTTC
CDR3 protein: CASSYGQGGWTQYF
V gene: TRBV5-5
D gene: TRBD1
J gene: TRBJ2-5
CDR3 length: 14
clone size: NA

CDR3 DNA: TGCAGCGTTGGAGGGCAGCAGAAGTACTTC
CDR3 protein: CSVGGQQKYF
V gene: TRBV29-1
D gene: NA
J gene: TRBJ2-4
CDR3 length: 10
clone size: NA

CDR3 DNA: TGTGCCAGCAGTGCCGGGGCGGACTATGGCTACACCTTC
CDR3 protein: CASSAGADYGYTF
V gene: TRBV28
D gene: NA
J gene: TRBJ1-2
CDR3 length: 13
clone size: once

CDR3 DNA: TGTGCCAGCAGTATTCCCGGGACAGGGGTCCCCGGGGAGCTGTTTTTT
CDR3 protein: CASSIPGTGVPGELFF
V gene: TRBV28
D gene: TRBD1
J gene: TRBJ2-2
CDR3 length: 16
clone size: NA

CDR3 DNA: TGTGCCAGTAGTGGACCGGGACAGGGTGTTTTCAGTTACACTGAAGCTTTCTTT
CDR3 protein: CASSGPGQGVFSYTEAFF
V gene: TRBV19
D gene: TRBD1
J gene: TRBJ1-1
CDR3 length: 18
clone size: NA

CDR3 DNA: TGCAGCGTTGAACCCTCCGGGACAGGTTTAAACACTGAAGCTTTCTTT
CDR3 protein: CSVEPSGTGLNTEAFF
V gene: TRBV29-1
D gene: TRBD1
J gene: TRBJ1-1
CDR3 length: 16
clone size: NA

CDR3 DNA: TGTGCCAGCAGCCACCGCTCTGGAAACACCATATATTTT
CDR3 protein: CASSHRSGNTIYF
V gene: TRBV3-1/TRBV3-2
D gene: NA
J gene: TRBJ1-3
CDR3 length: 13
clone size: NA

CDR3 DNA: TGCGCCAGCAGCGCCGGGGGAATTTATGAGCAGTTCTTC
CDR3 protein: CASSAGGIYEQFF
V gene: TRBV4-3
D gene: NA
J gene: TRBJ2-1
CDR3 length: 13
clone size: NA

CDR3 DNA: TGTGCCAGCACCCCCCCGGGAGGGAACACTGAAGCTTTCTTT
CDR3 protein: CASTPPGGNTEAFF
V gene: TRBV28
D gene: NA
J gene: TRBJ1-1
CDR3 length: 14
clone size: NA

CDR3 DNA: TGCGCCAGCAACACCGGGACTAGCGGGAGAGGCACAGATACGCAGTATTTT
CDR3 protein: CASNTGTSGRGTDTQYF
V gene: TRBV10-2
D gene: TRBD2
J gene: TRBJ2-3
CDR3 length: 17
clone size: NA

CDR3 DNA: TGTGCCAGTAGTGGAAGGACGAGTCAAGGGCCCCAGCATTTT
CDR3 protein: CASSGRTSQGPQHF
V gene: TRBV19
D gene: NA
J gene: TRBJ1-5
CDR3 length: 14
clone size: few

CDR3 DNA: TGTGCCAGCAGCTTATGGGGTAGTCAGCCCCAGCATTTT
CDR3 protein: CASSLWGSQPQHF
V gene: TRBV5-4
D gene: NA
J gene: TRBJ1-5
CDR3 length: 13
clone size: once

CDR3 DNA: TGTGCCAGTAGTTTAGTGGATAGCAATCAGCCCCAGCATTTT
CDR3 protein: CASSLVDSNQPQHF
V gene: TRBV19
D gene: NA
J gene: TRBJ1-5
CDR3 length: 14
clone size: NA

CDR3 DNA: TGTGCCACCAGCAGAGATGAATATGGCTACACCTTC
CDR3 protein: CATSRDEYGYTF
V gene: TRBV15
D gene: NA
J gene: TRBJ1-2
CDR3 length: 12
clone size: NA

CDR3 DNA: TGTGCCAGTAGTGTGGACAGGGGGCGCAACGAGCAGTACTTC
CDR3 protein: CASSVDRGRNEQYF
V gene: TRBV19
D gene: TRBD1
J gene: TRBJ2-7
CDR3 length: 14
clone size: NA

CDR3 DNA: TGTGCCAGCAGCCACAGCGGGCCCTCCTACGAGCAGTACTTC
CDR3 protein: CASSHSGPSYEQYF
V gene: TRBV14
D gene: NA
J gene: TRBJ2-7
CDR3 length: 14
clone size: NA

CDR3 DNA: TGTGCCAGCAGACGACAGGGCTACTTGGTTCCCCTCCACTTT
CDR3 protein: CASRRQGYLVPLHF
V gene: TRBV7-9
D gene: TRBD1
J gene: TRBJ1-6
CDR3 length: 14
clone size: NA

CDR3 DNA: TGTGCCAGCGGACGGAGCGGGGAGCAGTTCTTC
CDR3 protein: CASGRSGEQFF
V gene: TRBV7-2
D gene: NA
J gene: TRBJ2-1
CDR3 length: 11
clone size: NA

CDR3 DNA: TGTGCCAGCAGCTTAGAACAGGGGAGGCACGAGCAGTACTTC
CDR3 protein: CASSLEQGRHEQYF
V gene: TRBV7-6
D gene: NA
J gene: TRBJ2-7
CDR3 length: 14
clone size: NA